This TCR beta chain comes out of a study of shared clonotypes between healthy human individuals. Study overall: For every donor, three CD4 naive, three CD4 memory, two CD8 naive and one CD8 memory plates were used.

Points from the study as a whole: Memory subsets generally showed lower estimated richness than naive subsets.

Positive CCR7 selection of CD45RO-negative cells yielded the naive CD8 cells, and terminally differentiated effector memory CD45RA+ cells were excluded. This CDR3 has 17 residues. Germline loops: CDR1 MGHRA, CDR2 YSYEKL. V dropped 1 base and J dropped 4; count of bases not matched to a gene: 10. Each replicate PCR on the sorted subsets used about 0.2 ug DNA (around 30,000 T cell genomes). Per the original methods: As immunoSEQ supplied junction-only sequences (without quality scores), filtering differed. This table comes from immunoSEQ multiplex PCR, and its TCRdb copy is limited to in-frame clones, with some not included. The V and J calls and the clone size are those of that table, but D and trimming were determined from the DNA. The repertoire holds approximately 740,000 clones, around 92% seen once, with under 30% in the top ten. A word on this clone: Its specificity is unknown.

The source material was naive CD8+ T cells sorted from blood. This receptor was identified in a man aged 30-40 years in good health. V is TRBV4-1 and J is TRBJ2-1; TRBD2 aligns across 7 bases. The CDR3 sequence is CASSQAFATSIYNEQFF. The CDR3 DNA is TGCGCCAGCAGCCAAGCCTTCGCGACTAGCATTTACAATGAGCAGTTCTTC.